Sequencing of this TCR beta chain was carried out in a study of T cell changes during pregnancy in multiple sclerosis. There are 14 residues in the CDR3. Unmatched junction bases numbered 7, after V lost 5 bases and J lost 3 bases. The V gene's germline CDR1 is SNHLY and CDR2 FYNNEI. Method: immunoSEQ multiplex PCR; TCRdb's copy keeps in-frame clones and lacks some. The sample shows 55,000 or so clones, about 92% of them seen only once. This clonotype originated in a female donor with multiple sclerosis, enrolled in a pregnancy study. The specimen comprised CD4+ T cells from peripheral blood mononuclear cells, sampled after pregnancy. The V and J genes are TRBV2 and TRBJ2-7; 7 positions match TRBD1. In DNA form, the CDR3 reads TGTGCCAGCAGTCCGGGACAGTTTTTCTACGAGCAGTACTTC. The encoded protein is CASSPGQFFYEQYF.